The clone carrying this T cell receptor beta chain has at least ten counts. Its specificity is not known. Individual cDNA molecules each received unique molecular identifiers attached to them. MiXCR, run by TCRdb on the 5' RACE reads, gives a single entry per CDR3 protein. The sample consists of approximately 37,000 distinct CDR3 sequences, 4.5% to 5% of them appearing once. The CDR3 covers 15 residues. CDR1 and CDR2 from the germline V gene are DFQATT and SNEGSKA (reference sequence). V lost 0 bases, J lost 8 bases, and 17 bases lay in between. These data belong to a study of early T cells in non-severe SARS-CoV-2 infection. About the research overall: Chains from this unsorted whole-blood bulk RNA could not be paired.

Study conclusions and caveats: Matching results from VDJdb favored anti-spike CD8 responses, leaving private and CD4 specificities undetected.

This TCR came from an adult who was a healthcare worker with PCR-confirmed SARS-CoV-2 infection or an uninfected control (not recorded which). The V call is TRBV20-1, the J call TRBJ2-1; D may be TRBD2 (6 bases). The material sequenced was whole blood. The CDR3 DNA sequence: TGCAGTGCTAGAGATGTGGGGGGAGCGTTAGATGAGCAGTTCTTC. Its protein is CSARDVGGALDEQFF.